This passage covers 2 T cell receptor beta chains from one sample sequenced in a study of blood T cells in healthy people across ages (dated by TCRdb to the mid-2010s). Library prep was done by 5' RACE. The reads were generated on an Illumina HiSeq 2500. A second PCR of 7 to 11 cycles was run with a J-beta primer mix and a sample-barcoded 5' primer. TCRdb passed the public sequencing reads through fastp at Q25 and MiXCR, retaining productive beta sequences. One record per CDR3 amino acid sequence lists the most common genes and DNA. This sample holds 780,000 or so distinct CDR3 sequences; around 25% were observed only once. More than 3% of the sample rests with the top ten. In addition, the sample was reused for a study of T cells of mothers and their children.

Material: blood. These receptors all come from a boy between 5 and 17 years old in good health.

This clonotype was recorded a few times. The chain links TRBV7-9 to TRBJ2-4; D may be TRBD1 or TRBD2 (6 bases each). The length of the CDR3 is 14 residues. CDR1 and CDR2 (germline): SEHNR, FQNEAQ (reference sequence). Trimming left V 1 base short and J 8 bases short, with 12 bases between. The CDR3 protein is CASSLGGADDIQYF. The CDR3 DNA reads TGTGCCAGCAGCTTAGGGGGGGCGGATGACATTCAGTACTTC.

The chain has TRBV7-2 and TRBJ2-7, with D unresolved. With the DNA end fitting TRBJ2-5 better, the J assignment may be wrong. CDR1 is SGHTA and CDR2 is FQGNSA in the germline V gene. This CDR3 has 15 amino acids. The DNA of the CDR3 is TGTGCCAGCAGCCCTAGGCCACATAGACAAGAGACCCAGTACTTC. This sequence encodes CASSPRPHRQETQYF.